This T cell receptor (beta chain) was profiled in a study of blood T cell repertoires in COVID-19. Study context: Acute-phase and convalescent COVID-19 samples originated in the United States, Italy and Spain. Sample material is recorded as cDNA or gDNA derived from T cells, B-cell-depleted T cells, or PBMCs.

This CDR3 is 13 amino acids long. V lost 5 bases, J lost 4 bases, and 9 bases lay in between. CDR1 is SGHTA, CDR2 FQGNSA, per germline. Method: immunoSEQ multiplex PCR; TCRdb's copy keeps in-frame clones and lacks some. The sample lists around 60,000 clones, 75% to 85% occurring once. Sequenced material: peripheral blood. The chain joins TRBV7-2 to TRBJ1-3, with D tentatively TRBD1 (6 bases). The TCR sequence derives from a man older than 75 with acute or convalescent COVID-19. The CDR3 DNA reads TGTGCCAGCAGCCTCGGGACAGGAAACACCATATATTTT. Its translation is CASSLGTGNTIYF.